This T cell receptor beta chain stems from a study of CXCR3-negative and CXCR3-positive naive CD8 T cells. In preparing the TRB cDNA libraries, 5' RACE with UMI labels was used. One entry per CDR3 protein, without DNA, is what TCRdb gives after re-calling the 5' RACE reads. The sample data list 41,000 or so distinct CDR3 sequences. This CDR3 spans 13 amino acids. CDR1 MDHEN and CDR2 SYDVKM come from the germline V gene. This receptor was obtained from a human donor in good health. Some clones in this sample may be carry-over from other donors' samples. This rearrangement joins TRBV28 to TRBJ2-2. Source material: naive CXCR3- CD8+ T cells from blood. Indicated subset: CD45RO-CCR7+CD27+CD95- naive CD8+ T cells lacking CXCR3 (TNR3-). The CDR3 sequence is CASSLFKAGELFF.